This T cell receptor beta chain was captured by sequencing in a study of cytomegalovirus exposure and HLA in healthy donors. Background on the study: Among the approximately 430 donors who were genotyped, roughly 76% fell in the genetic ancestry cluster that is associated with self-reported Caucasian donors. Points from the study as a whole: The authors enumerated around 150 TCR beta chains as linked to cytomegalovirus. In a later analysis, TCR beta V- and J-gene trimming was associated with a missense DCLRE1C variant.

About this clone: Its antigen is currently unknown.

A multiplex PCR was run with 60 Vbeta primers and 13 Jbeta primers. Profiling relied on immunoSEQ multiplex PCR, and the TCRdb table lists in-frame clones only, not all of them. The sample's table shows about 140,000 clones. Sequencing input: PBMCs. This sequence was found in a woman aged 18-29 years in good health and CMV-seronegative.

DNA for the CDR3: TGTGCCAGCAGATCCGTCGTAAATAGCGGGTTCACCGGGGAGCTGTTTTTT. This encodes CASRSVVNSGFTGELFF. The chain combines TRBV27 with TRBJ2-2, with 7 positions matching TRBD2. The germline CDR1 and CDR2 sequences are MNHEY and SMNVEV (reference sequence). V shed 6 bases, J shed 4 bases, and the junction held 14 bases outside the gene matches. The CDR3 runs 17 residues.